This TCR beta chain came from a study of cytomegalovirus exposure and HLA in healthy donors. Trimming took 3 bases from V and 7 from J; bases not matched to a gene: 4. The CDR3 totals 14 residues. Per germline, CDR1 MGHRA and CDR2 YSYEKL. PCR amplification relied on 60 Vbeta primers (plus 13 Jbeta primers). Clones were sequenced by immunoSEQ multiplex PCR, and TCRdb holds only the in-frame ones, with some missing. Among about 170,000 clones listed, approximately 77% were seen once. The source of this sequence is a male donor in good health and CMV-seronegative. This chain uses TRBV4-1 with TRBJ2-2, with 8 bases lining up with TRBD2. The sample comprised PBMCs. CDR3 DNA sequence: TGCGCCAGCAGCCAGGCGGCGGGGGGCGGGGAGCTGTTTTTT. Protein sequence: CASSQAAGGGELFF.